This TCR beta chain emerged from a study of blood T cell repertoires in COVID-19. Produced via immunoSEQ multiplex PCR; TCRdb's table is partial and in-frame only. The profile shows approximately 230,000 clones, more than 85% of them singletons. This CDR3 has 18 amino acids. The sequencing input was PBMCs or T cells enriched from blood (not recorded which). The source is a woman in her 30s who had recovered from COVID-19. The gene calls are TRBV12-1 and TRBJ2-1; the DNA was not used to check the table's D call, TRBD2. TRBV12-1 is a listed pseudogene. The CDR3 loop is CASSSSGTGSGGTNEQFF. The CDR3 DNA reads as TGTGCCAGCAGCTCCTCGGGTACCGGTAGCGGGGGAACCAATGAGCAGTTCTTC.